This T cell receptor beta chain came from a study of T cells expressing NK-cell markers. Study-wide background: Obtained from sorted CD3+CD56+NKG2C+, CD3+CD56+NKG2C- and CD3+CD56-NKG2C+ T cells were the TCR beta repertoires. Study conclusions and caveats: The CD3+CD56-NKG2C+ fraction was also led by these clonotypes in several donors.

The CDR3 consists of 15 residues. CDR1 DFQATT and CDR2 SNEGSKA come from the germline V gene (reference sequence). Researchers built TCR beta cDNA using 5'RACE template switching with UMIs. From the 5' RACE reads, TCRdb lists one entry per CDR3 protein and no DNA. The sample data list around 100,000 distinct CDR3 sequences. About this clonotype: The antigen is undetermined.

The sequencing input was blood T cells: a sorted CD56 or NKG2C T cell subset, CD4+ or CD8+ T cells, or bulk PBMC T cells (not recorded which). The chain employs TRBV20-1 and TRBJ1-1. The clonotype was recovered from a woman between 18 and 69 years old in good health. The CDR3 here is CSARDLTEGNTEAFF.